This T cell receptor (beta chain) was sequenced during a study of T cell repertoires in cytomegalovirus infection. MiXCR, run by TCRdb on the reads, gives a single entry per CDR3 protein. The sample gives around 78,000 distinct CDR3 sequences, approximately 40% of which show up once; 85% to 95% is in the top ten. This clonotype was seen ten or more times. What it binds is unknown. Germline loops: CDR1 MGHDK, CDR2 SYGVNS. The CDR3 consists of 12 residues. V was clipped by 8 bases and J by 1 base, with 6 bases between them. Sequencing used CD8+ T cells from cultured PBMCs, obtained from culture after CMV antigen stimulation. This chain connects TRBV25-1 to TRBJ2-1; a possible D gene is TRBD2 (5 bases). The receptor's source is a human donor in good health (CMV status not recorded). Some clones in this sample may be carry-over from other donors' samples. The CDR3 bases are TGTGCCAGCCTAGCTTCCTACAATGAGCAGTTCTTC. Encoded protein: CASLASYNEQFF. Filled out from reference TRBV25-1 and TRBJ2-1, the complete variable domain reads EADIYQTPRYLVIGTGKKITLECSQTMGHDKMYWYQQDPGMELHLIHYSYGVNSTEKGDLSSESTVSRIRTEHFPLTLESARPSHTSQYLCASLASYNEQFFGPGTRLTVL.